This T cell receptor beta chain was documented in a study of response to subunit inactivated influenza vaccine. TCRdb reprocessed the RT-PCR reads with MiXCR, giving one entry per CDR3 protein. The sample includes 700,000 to 900,000 distinct CDR3 sequences, around 20% of them seen just once. Note on this clonotype: Its antigen is still unknown.

Study-wide points: The authors proposed limited new T cell recruitment per seasonal influenza vaccination.

This TCR came from a man aged 50 to 60 who received an inactivated influenza vaccine. Material: PBMCs from blood, obtained less than 6 days after vaccination.

CDR3 loop: CSASPTSRRANQETQYF. CDR3 coding DNA: TGCAGTGCTAGCCCCACTTCTCGCAGGGCTAACCAAGAGACCCAGTACTTC. This rearrangement joins TRBV20-1 to TRBJ2-5, with a tentative D call TRBD1 (5 bases). The germline V gene has CDR1 DFQATT and CDR2 SNEGSKA (reference sequence). The V and J ends lost 3 bases and 0 bases respectively, with 20 bases between them. The CDR3 runs to 17 residues.